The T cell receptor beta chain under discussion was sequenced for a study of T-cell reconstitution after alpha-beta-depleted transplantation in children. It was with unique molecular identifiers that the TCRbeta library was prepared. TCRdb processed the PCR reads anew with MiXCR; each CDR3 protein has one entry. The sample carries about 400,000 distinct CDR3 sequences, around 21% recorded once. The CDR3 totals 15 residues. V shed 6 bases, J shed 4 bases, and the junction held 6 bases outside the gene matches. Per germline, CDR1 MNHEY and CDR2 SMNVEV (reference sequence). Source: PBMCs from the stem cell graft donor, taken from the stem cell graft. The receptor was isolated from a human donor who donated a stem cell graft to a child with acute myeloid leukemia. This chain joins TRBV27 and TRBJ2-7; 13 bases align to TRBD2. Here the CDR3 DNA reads TGTGCCAGCAGCGGACTAGCGGGAGTCTCGTACGAGCAGTACTTC. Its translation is CASSGLAGVSYEQYF.